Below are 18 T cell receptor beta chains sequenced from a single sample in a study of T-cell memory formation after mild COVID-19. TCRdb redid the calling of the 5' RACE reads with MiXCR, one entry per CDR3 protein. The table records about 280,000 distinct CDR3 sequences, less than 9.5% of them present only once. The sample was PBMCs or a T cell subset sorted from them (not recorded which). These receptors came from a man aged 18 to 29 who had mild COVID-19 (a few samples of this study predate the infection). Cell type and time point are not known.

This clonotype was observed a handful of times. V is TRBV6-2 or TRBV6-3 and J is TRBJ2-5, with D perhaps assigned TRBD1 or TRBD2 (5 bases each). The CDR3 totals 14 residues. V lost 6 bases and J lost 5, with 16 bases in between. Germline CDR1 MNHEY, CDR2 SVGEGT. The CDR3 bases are TGTGCCAGCAGCCCTCGGGACCCCGTCGAGACCCAGTACTTC. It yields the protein CASSPRDPVETQYF.

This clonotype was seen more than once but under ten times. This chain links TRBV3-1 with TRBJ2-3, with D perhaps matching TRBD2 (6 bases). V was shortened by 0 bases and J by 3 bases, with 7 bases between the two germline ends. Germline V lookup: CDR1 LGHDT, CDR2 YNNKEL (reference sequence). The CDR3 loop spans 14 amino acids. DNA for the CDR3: TGTGCCAGCAGCCAAGAGGCGGGGACAGATACGCAGTATTTT. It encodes CASSQEAGTDTQYF.

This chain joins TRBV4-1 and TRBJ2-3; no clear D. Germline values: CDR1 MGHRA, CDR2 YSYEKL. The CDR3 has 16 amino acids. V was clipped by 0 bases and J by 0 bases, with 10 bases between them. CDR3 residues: CASSQDEQPSTDTQYF. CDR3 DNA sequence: TGCGCCAGCAGCCAAGACGAGCAGCCGAGCACAGATACGCAGTATTTT.

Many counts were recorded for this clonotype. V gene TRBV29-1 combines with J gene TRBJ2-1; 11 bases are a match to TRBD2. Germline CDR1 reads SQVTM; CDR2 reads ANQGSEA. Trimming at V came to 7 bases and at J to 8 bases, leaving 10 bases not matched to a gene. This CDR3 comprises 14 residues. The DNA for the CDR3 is TGCAGCGCTGTAATAGCGGGGGGGCCCGATGAGCAGTTCTTC. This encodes CSAVIAGGPDEQFF.

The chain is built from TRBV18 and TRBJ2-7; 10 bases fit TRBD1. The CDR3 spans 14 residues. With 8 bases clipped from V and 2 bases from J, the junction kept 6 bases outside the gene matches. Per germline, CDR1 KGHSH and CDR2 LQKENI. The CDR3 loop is CASRQGARPYEQYF. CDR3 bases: TGTGCCAGCCGACAGGGGGCACGACCCTACGAGCAGTACTTC.

CDR3 loop: CASSYLAVTDTQYF. The CDR3 nucleotides read TGTGCCAGCAGTTACTTGGCTGTCACAGATACGCAGTATTTT. The rearrangement uses TRBV6-6 and TRBJ2-3; no reliable D call. Trimming took off 1 base at V and 2 bases at J, with 7 bases between the two ends. Looked up from germline, CDR1 is MNHNY and CDR2 is SVGAGI (reference sequence). The CDR3 runs 14 residues.

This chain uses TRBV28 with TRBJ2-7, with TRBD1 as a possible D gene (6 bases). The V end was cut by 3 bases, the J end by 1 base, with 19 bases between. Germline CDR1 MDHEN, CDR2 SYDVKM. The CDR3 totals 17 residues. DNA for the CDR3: TGTGCCAGCAGTTTCCGAAATACAGGGAAAGTATCCTACGAGCAGTACGTC. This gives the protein CASSFRNTGKVSYEQYV.

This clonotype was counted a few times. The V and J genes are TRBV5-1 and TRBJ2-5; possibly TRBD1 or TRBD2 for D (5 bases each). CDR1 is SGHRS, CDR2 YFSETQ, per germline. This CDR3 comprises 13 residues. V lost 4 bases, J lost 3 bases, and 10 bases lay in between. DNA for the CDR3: TGCGCCAGCAGCGGGGACGGGAAAGAGACCCAGTACTTC. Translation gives CASSGDGKETQYF.

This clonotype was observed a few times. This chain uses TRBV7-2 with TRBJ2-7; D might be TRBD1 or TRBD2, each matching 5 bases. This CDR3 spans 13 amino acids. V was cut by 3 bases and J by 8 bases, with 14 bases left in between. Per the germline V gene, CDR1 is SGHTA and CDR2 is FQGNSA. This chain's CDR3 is CASSFNGAGKQYV. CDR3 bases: TGTGCCAGCAGCTTTAATGGGGCCGGGAAGCAGTACGTC.

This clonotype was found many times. The CDR3 DNA reads TGTGCCAGCAGCTTAACGGGCGATACGCAGTATTTT. This codes for CASSLTGDTQYF. The chain recombines TRBV7-3 with TRBJ2-3; no reliable D call. From germline, CDR1 is SGHTA and CDR2 FQGTGA. The CDR3 has 12 amino acids. Trimming removed 0 bases from V and 6 bases from J, with 4 bases in between. Full variable domain (rest looked up from reference TRBV7-3 and TRBJ2-3): GAGVSQTPSNKVTEKGKYVELRCDPISGHTALYWYRQSLGQGPEFLIYFQGTGAADDSGLPNDRFFAVRPEGSVSTLKIQRTERGDSAVYLCASSLTGDTQYFGPGTRLTVL.

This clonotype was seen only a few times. The CDR3, as DNA: TGTGCCAGCAGTGGAAGGACGAACACCGGGGAGCTGTTTTTT. It codes for CASSGRTNTGELFF. The chain has TRBV25-1 and TRBJ2-2; D is undetermined. Germline CDR1 and CDR2: MGHDK and SYGVNS. V lost 4 bases and J 0 bases, leaving 6 bases between the germline ends. This CDR3 has 14 amino acids.

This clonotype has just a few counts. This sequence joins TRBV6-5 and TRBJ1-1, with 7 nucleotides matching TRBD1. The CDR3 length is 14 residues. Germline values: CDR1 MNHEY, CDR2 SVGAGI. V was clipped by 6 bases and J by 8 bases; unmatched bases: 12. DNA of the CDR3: TGTGCCAGCAGGCCATTGACAGGGATCGCAGAAGCTTTCTTT. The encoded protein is CASRPLTGIAEAFF.

The CDR3 loop reads CATEAGTGYYNEQFF. Here the CDR3 DNA reads TGTGCCACCGAAGCCGGGACTGGATATTACAATGAGCAGTTCTTC. V and J are TRBV15 and TRBJ2-1, with a weak D call TRBD2 (6 bases). CDR3 length equals 15 residues. V lost 8 bases to trimming and J lost 4 bases, with 18 bases between them. From germline, CDR1 is LNHNV and CDR2 YYDKDF (reference sequence).

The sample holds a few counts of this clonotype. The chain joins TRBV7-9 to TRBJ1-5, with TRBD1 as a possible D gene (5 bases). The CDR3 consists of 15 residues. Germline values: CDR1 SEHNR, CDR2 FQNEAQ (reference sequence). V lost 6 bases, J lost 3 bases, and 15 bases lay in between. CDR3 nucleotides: TGTGCCAGCAGTTCTACCCGGGACTACAATCAGCCCCAGCATTTT. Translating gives CASSSTRDYNQPQHF.

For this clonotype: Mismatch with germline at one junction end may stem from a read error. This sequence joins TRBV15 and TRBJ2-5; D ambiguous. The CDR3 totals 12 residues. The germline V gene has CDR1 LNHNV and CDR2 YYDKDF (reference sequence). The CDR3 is CATSRDIENQYF. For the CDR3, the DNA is TGTGCCACCAGCAGAGATATAGAGAACCAGTACTTC.

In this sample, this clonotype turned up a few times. CDR3 amino acids: CASSIGPTSVDTQYF. The CDR3 coding sequence is TGTGCCAGCAGCATCGGCCCAACTAGCGTTGATACGCAGTATTTT. The chain recombines TRBV7-9 with TRBJ2-3; 7 nucleotides line up with TRBD2. The CDR3 loop spans 15 amino acids. V dropped 5 bases and J dropped 6; count of bases not matched to a gene: 11. Germline CDR1 SEHNR, CDR2 FQNEAQ (reference sequence).

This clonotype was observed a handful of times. CDR3 sequence: CASTRWQGSLNEQYF. The DNA of the CDR3 is TGTGCCAGCACCCGATGGCAGGGGAGTTTGAACGAGCAGTACTTC. The rearrangement joins TRBV7-9 to TRBJ2-7; D may be TRBD1 (6 bases). V was pared by 7 bases and J by 5 bases, with 21 bases between. Germline-derived CDR1 and CDR2 are SEHNR and FQNEAQ (reference sequence). The CDR3 spans 15 residues. Using reference TRBV7-9 and TRBJ2-7 for the parts outside the CDR3, the full variable domain is DTGVSQNPRHKITKRGQNVTFRCDPISEHNRLYWYRQTLGQGPEFLTYFQNEAQLEKSRLLSDRFSAERPKGSFSTLEIQRTEQGDSAMYLCASTRWQGSLNEQYFGPGTRLTVT.

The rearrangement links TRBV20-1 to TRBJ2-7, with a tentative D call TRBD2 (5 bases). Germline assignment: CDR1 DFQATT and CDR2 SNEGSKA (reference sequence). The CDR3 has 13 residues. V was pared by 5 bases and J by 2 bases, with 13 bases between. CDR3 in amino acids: CSAARTGTYEQYF. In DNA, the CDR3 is TGCAGTGCTGCCCGGACGGGGACCTACGAGCAGTACTTC.